Presented here are 19 T cell receptor beta chains from one specimen sequenced in a study of tumor and adjacent non-tumor tissue in lung cancer. Three rounds of nested PCR, following a modified ARM-PCR protocol, produced the TCRbeta library. TCRdb independently ran MiXCR on the multiplex PCR reads; one entry per CDR3 protein. This table holds 100,000 or so distinct CDR3 sequences, about 60% found once. This sample's RNA came from whole unsorted tissue. More than 3 cm separated this lung sample from the edge of the tumor. The sample comprised distant non-tumor lung tissue. The source is a young man with non-small cell lung cancer.

As concerns this clonotype: The junction departs from germline at one end; a sequencing error may be responsible. The J gene is TRBJ2-2, the V gene TRBV29-1; D is perhaps TRBD2 (6 bases). Germline V gene sequence: CDR1 SQVTM, CDR2 ANQGSEA. This CDR3 is built from 11 residues. The CDR3 spells CNVRDSGELVF. CDR3 nucleotides: TGCAACGTTCGGGACTCCGGGGAGCTGGTTTTT.

Of note for this clonotype: A read error may be the cause here, since a much bigger clone is one base away. The chain carries TRBV5-4 and TRBJ2-3; 10 bases fit TRBD2. Losses at the gene ends were 4 bases for V and 0 bases for J; bases not matched to a gene: 5. The V gene's germline CDR1 is SGHNT and CDR2 YYREEE (reference sequence). The CDR3 spans 16 residues. The CDR3 region is CASSGTSVSSTDTQYF. In DNA, the CDR3 is TGTGCCAGCAGCGGGACTAGCGTATCTAGCACAGATACGCAGTATTTT.

Note on this clonotype: A read error may produce the germline difference seen at one junction end. V gene TRBV11-2 combines with J gene TRBJ2-2, with 10 bases that match TRBD2. Germline CDR1 reads SGHAT; CDR2 reads FQNNGV. CDR3 length equals 13 residues. In DNA form, the CDR3 reads TGTGCCAGCAGCTTAGTAGCTAGCGGGGGGCTGTTTTTT. Protein sequence: CASSLVASGGLFF.

The CDR3 bases are TGCAGCGTTGAAGTTACCGGTACTGGGCAGTACTTC. Its protein product is CSVEVTGTGQYF. The V gene is TRBV29-1, the J gene TRBJ2-7; unclear D gene. CDR3 length: 12 residues. V was cut by 1 base and J by 9 bases, with 13 bases left in between. Germline values: CDR1 SQVTM, CDR2 ANQGSEA.

As for this clonotype: A much larger clone lies a single base off, so this may be a read error. This sequence joins TRBV6-6 and TRBJ2-5; D is perhaps TRBD1 or TRBD2 (5 bases each). V lost 9 bases and J 9 bases, leaving 20 bases between the germline ends. CDR1 is MNHNY, CDR2 SVGAGI, per germline (reference sequence). This CDR3 comprises 13 residues. CDR3 nucleotides: TGTGCCAGTTCAGGGCGTATTTGGGAGCCCCAGTACTTC. This codes for CASSGRIWEPQYF.

Worth noting for this clonotype: Just one base apart from a much larger clone, this may be a read error. The chain carries TRBV5-6 and TRBJ1-2; 9 bases agree with TRBD1. The CDR3 runs 13 residues. Germline V gives CDR1 SGHDT, CDR2 YYEEEE. The CDR3, as DNA: TGTGCCAACAGCTGGGACAGGGAGAGTGGCTACACCTTC. Amino acids: CANSWDRESGYTF.

On this clonotype itself: At one boundary the junction diverges from the germline segment, which might be a read error. This chain uses TRBV20-1 with TRBJ2-7; the D gene is possibly TRBD1 (6 bases). This CDR3 is 15 amino acids long. Germline values: CDR1 DFQATT, CDR2 SNEGSKA (reference sequence). CDR3 nucleotides: TGCAGTGCTCTACGACATGAGCAGGGGCACTATGAGCAGCACTTC. This gives the protein CSALRHEQGHYEQHF.

Turning to this clonotype: A read error may be the cause here, since a much bigger clone is one base away. The chain links TRBV5-6 to TRBJ2-3; tentatively, D is TRBD2 (5 bases). The CDR3 totals 12 residues. Germline V CDR1 and CDR2: SGHDT, YYEEEE. The CDR3 DNA follows: TGTGCCAGCAGCTTGGCCGGGAATACGCAGTGTTTT. Protein product: CASSLAGNTQCF.

This clonotype was recorded many times. The chain links TRBV12-5 to TRBJ2-1; 10 bases are shared with TRBD2. The CDR3 extends over 16 amino acids. The J segment lost 8 bases and the V segment lost 2 bases, leaving 9 bases of the junction unmatched. Germline CDR1 LGHNT, CDR2 FRNRAP. The DNA of the CDR3 is TGTGCTAGTGGTTTGTTATTAGCGGGAGGCAGTGATGAGCAGTTCTTC. Amino acid sequence: CASGLLLAGGSDEQFF.

This chain links TRBV7-3 with TRBJ2-2, with TRBD1 identical over 8 bases. J lost 6 bases, V lost 6 bases, and 12 bases had no gene match. The CDR3 totals 16 residues. The germline gives CDR1 SGHTA, CDR2 FQGTGA. CDR3 protein: CASRDGRQGAAGELFF. Here the CDR3 DNA reads TGTGCCAGCAGGGATGGGAGGCAGGGGGCTGCCGGGGAGCTGTTTTTT.

This clonotype has ten or more counts. The chain combines TRBV20-1 with TRBJ1-5, with a possible D match to TRBD1 (6 bases). This CDR3 contains 14 residues. Trimming left V 7 bases short and J 4 bases short, with 17 bases between. Germline CDR1 and CDR2: DFQATT and SNEGSKA (reference sequence). CDR3 bases: TGCAGTGTGACGGGGGGGGGCAGGAATCAGCCCCAGCATTTT. Amino acid sequence: CSVTGGGRNQPQHF.

On this clonotype: This may come from a read error, since a much larger clone is one base off. The J gene is TRBJ1-6, the V gene TRBV4-1; no reliable D call. V gave up 1 base and J gave up 7 bases, with 11 bases separating them. Germline V gene sequence: CDR1 MGHRA, CDR2 YSYEKL. The CDR3 length is 15 residues. The CDR3 region is CASSQVRFENSPLHF. The CDR3 nucleotides read TGCGCCAGCAGCCAAGTGCGCTTTGAGAATTCACCCCTCCACTTT.

On this clonotype: A much bigger clone sits one base away, suggesting this may be a read error. The V call is TRBV6-4, the J call TRBJ2-3, with 8 positions matching TRBD2. This CDR3 spans 15 amino acids. The germline CDR1 and CDR2 sequences are MRHNA and SNTAGT. V lost 0 bases, J lost 2 bases, and 1 base stayed unmatched. CDR3 in amino acids: CASSDSTSVTDTQYF. The CDR3 nucleotides are TGTGCCAGCAGTGACTCGACTAGCGTCACAGATACGCAGTATTTT.

Regarding this clonotype: The conserved phenylalanine or tryptophan is not found at the CDR3 terminus, so this likely reflects a read error. The V call is TRBV4-3, the J call TRBJ2-1, with 7 bases fitting TRBD1. Germline trimming cut 6 bases from V and 8 bases from J; bases unmatched to any gene: 7. Germline V CDR1 and CDR2: LGHNA, YSLEER. The CDR3 totals 13 residues. CDR3 loop: CASSDRVNYEQFL. The CDR3 region has the DNA TGCGCCAGCAGTGACAGGGTTAATTATGAGCAGTTCCTC.

Concerning this clonotype itself: This may come from a read error, since a much larger clone is one base off. The chain employs TRBV14 and TRBJ1-2, with a weak D call TRBD1 (5 bases). Germline V gene data show CDR1 as SGHDN and CDR2 as FVKESK. This CDR3 is 14 amino acids long. CDR3 loop: CASSQVIRGSGYSF. The CDR3 coding sequence is TGTGCCAGCAGCCAAGTGATCCGGGGCAGCGGCTACAGCTTC.

V gene TRBV5-1 combines with J gene TRBJ2-5; tentative D call: TRBD2 (5 bases). The germline V and J ends were trimmed by 5 bases and 2 bases, with 7 bases remaining between them. This CDR3 has 12 residues. Germline CDR1 and CDR2: SGHRS and YFSETQ. The CDR3 DNA is TGCGCCAGCAGGAGAGGGCAAGAGACCCAGTACTTC. Translating it yields CASRRGQETQYF.

As to this clonotype: The junction departs from germline at one end; a sequencing error may be responsible. V and J are TRBV11-2 and TRBJ1-1, with 8 bases matching TRBD1. In germline, CDR1 is SGHAT, CDR2 FQNNGV. The CDR3 totals 14 residues. Here the CDR3 DNA reads TGTGCCAGCAGCCACAGGGGGTATGACACTGAGGCTTTCTTT. Protein: CASSHRGYDTEAFF.

On this clonotype: This may be a read error, as it is one base from a much larger clone. The gene calls are TRBV5-6 and TRBJ2-5, with D unresolved. Germline assignment: CDR1 SGHDT and CDR2 YYEEEE. Trimming took off 1 base at V and 5 bases at J, with 15 bases between the two ends. The CDR3 is 15 amino acids. CDR3 nucleotide sequence: TGTGCCAGCAGCTTGACCGGTCCCCATGGCGAGACCCAGTACTTC. It is translated as CASSLTGPHGETQYF.

As to this clonotype: A much more abundant neighbour one base away suggests this may be a read error. Since no conserved phenylalanine or tryptophan closes the CDR3, a read error is the likely cause. Written as DNA, the CDR3 is TGTGCCAGCAGTTACTCGATTCGGAACTATGGCTACACCTTA. This gives the protein CASSYSIRNYGYTL. V gene TRBV6-5 combines with J gene TRBJ1-2; D not resolved. The length of the CDR3 is 14 residues. Germline lookup yields CDR1 MNHEY and CDR2 SVGAGI. V lost 0 bases and J lost 2, with 7 bases in between.